A selection of T cell receptor beta chains follows, all from one sample in a study of T cells in localized non-small cell lung cancer. Clones were read by immunoSEQ multiplex PCR, and TCRdb kept only the in-frame ones, dropping some. The table has roughly 17,000 clones, roughly 91% seen once; the top ten hold more than 3%. Sequenced material: peripheral blood, taken before any cancer treatment. The receptors shown here come from a male donor at least 60 years old with stage II squamous cell lung carcinoma. CDR3s include the opening cysteine and the closing phenylalanine or tryptophan. Each record gives: J gene, D gene, clone size, V gene, CDR3 DNA, CDR3 protein. The D gene is left open where the match is weak. Rows may omit the clone size; those that give it use once, few, many or a size class.

TRBJ1-5 - - TRBV30 TGTGCCTGGAGTGGGGGGAGGAATCAGCCCCAGCATTTT CAWSGGRNQPQHF
TRBJ2-7 - once TRBV5-1 TGCGCCAGCAGCTTGGAAGGGAACGAGCAGTACTTC CASSLEGNEQYF
TRBJ1-1 TRBD1 - TRBV9 TGTGCCAGCAGCTTTACTTGGACAGGGGACTTCATGAACACTGAAGCTTTCTTT CASSFTWTGDFMNTEAFF
TRBJ2-1 TRBD2 - TRBV5-1 TGCGCCAGCAGCTTAGGACTAGCGGGAGCTCACAATGAGCAGTTCTTC CASSLGLAGAHNEQFF
TRBJ2-7 - - TRBV19 TGTGCCAGTAGTATCGGAGGGGTGGAGTACTTC CASSIGGVEYF
TRBJ2-7 - - TRBV6-6 TGTGCCAGCAGATCAATTTCTACAGGTTCCTACGAGCAGTACTTC CASRSISTGSYEQYF
TRBJ2-3 TRBD2 - TRBV6-5 TGTGCCAGCAGTTACCGAGCGGGGATCACAGATACGCAGTATTTT CASSYRAGITDTQYF
TRBJ2-4 - - TRBV18 TGTGCCAGCTCACCACCGACGTCCGACAAAAACATTCAGTACTTC CASSPPTSDKNIQYF
TRBJ2-2 - - TRBV7-8 TGTGCCAGCAGCTTAGATGTCAGGGGATACGCCGGGGAGCTGTTTTTT CASSLDVRGYAGELFF
TRBJ2-5 TRBD1 - TRBV18 TGTGCCAGCTCACCCACGTGGGAGGATCGGACAGGGGGCTTGGAGACCCAGTACTTC CASSPTWEDRTGGLETQYF
TRBJ1-1 TRBD1 - TRBV7-9 TGTGCCAGCAGCCATGGACAGGGCACTGAAGCTTTCTTT CASSHGQGTEAFF
TRBJ1-5 - few TRBV30 TGTGCCTGGGGTTATAGCAATCAGCCCCAGCATTTT CAWGYSNQPQHF
TRBJ1-1 - once TRBV28 TGTGCCAGCAGTTTAAGCGGCGAAAGGACTGAAGCTTTCTTT CASSLSGERTEAFF
TRBJ2-3 - - TRBV11-2 TGTGCCAGCAGCCCTAGCACAGATACGCAGTATTTT CASSPSTDTQYF
TRBJ2-5 TRBD2 - TRBV14 TGTGCCAGCAGCTACAAGGAGGGACTAGGGAGGGAGACCCAGTACTTC CASSYKEGLGRETQYF
TRBJ1-3 TRBD1 - TRBV19 TGTGCCAGTAGTTATGTCGACAGGGGATTCGGAAACACCATATATTTT CASSYVDRGFGNTIYF
TRBJ1-2 TRBD1 - TRBV19 TGTGCCAGTAGTGGTGCAACAGGGGGCCAAAGCTATGGCTACACCTTC CASSGATGGQSYGYTF
TRBJ2-1 TRBD2 - TRBV19 TGTGCCAGTAGACTAGCGGGAGGTCTCGGAGAGCAGTTCTTC CASRLAGGLGEQFF
TRBJ2-1 TRBD2 - TRBV6-6 TGTGCCAGCAGTTTTCTAGCGGGTACTAACAATGAGCAGTTCTTC CASSFLAGTNNEQFF
TRBJ2-3 TRBD2 - TRBV5-1 TGCGCCAGCAGCTTACGGACTAGCGGGAGTCCAGATACGCAGTATTTT CASSLRTSGSPDTQYF
TRBJ1-2 - - TRBV27 TGTGCCAGCAGTTTATCCTCGGTTGGGAACTATGGCTACACCTTC CASSLSSVGNYGYTF
TRBJ2-1 - - TRBV6-6 TGTGCCAGCAGTTTGGACCGGAATGAGCAGTTCTTC CASSLDRNEQFF
TRBJ2-1 - few TRBV10-3 TGTGCCATCAGTGAGTCTTTCGCGGGCAGTGAGCAGTTCTTC CAISESFAGSEQFF
TRBJ2-3 TRBD1 - TRBV6-4 TGTGCCAGCAGCTTGGGACAGGGGCGCACAGATACGCAGTATTTT CASSLGQGRTDTQYF
TRBJ2-3 TRBD2 once TRBV7-7 TGTGCCAGCAGCCCTAGCGGGTCGGTTGCAGATACGCAGTATTTT CASSPSGSVADTQYF
TRBJ1-5 - few TRBV28 TGTGCCAGCAGTTTACCAGGGTTGGGGCAGCCCCAGCATTTT CASSLPGLGQPQHF
TRBJ1-3 - - TRBV18 TGTGCCAGCTCACCCTACAGGGATCAATCTGGAAACACCATATATTTT CASSPYRDQSGNTIYF
TRBJ1-5 - - TRBV4-1 TGCGCCAGCAGCCCCTACTTACGACAGCTACCTAATCAGCCCCAGCATTTT CASSPYLRQLPNQPQHF
TRBJ2-2 - - TRBV14 TGTGCCAGCAGCCAAGACTCGCGCTCAACCGGGGAGCTGTTTTTT CASSQDSRSTGELFF
TRBJ2-1 - - TRBV9 TGTGCCAGCAGCTCCAGCGCGGCTCGGAATGAGCAGTTCTTC CASSSSAARNEQFF
TRBJ2-7 - - TRBV6-1 TGTGCCAGCAGTCCCCAGGTGGGCCAGGGTTCCGAGCAGTACTTC CASSPQVGQGSEQYF
TRBJ2-7 TRBD2 - TRBV7-2 TGTGCCAGCAGCTCATCCGGGACTAGCGGGAGCGAGCAGTACTTC CASSSSGTSGSEQYF
TRBJ2-3 - - TRBV5-1 TGCGCCAGCAGCTCCTTACAGGGCCGAACAGATACGCAGTATTTT CASSSLQGRTDTQYF
TRBJ2-2 - - TRBV28 TGTGCCAGCAGTTTAATCGGGCAGAACACCGGGGAGCTGTTTTTT CASSLIGQNTGELFF
TRBJ2-6 - - TRBV27 TGTGCCAGCAGTTTCTCGGGGAACGTCCTGACTTTC CASSFSGNVLTF
TRBJ1-1 - few TRBV5-1 TGCGCCAGCAGAGAGACATGGAACACTGAAGCTTTCTTT CASRETWNTEAFF
TRBJ1-1 TRBD1 - TRBV7-9 TGTGCCAGCAGCTTTAGGACAGGTGAGAACACTGAAGCTTTCTTT CASSFRTGENTEAFF
TRBJ2-5 - - TRBV25-1 TGTGCCAGCAGTCCAGGGGGGGGTCGGCAAGAGACCCAGTACTTC CASSPGGGRQETQYF
TRBJ2-7 TRBD1 - TRBV6-5 TGTGCCAGCAGTGGACAGGGACTCTACGAGCAGTACTTC CASSGQGLYEQYF
TRBJ2-1 TRBD1 - TRBV19 TGTGCCAGTAGTCCGGACAGGGGAGTCTACAATGAGCAGTTCTTC CASSPDRGVYNEQFF
TRBJ2-3 - - TRBV29-1 TGCAGCGTCGAGGTAGTAGGGGTCCCTGGGGATACGCAGTATTTT CSVEVVGVPGDTQYF
TRBJ2-7 TRBD2 - TRBV29-1 TGCAGCGTTGTGGCTAGCGGGAGCTACGAGCAGTACTTC CSVVASGSYEQYF
TRBJ2-7 TRBD1 - TRBV9 TGTGCCAGCAGCCCAGAGGGACAGGGGAAACAGCAGTACTTC CASSPEGQGKQQYF
TRBJ1-1 - - TRBV6-6 TGTGCCACCTCGGGCAGGAACACTGAAGCTTTCTTT CATSGRNTEAFF
TRBJ2-3 TRBD2 - TRBV7-2 TGTGCCAGCAGCTTAAAAGCGGGAGGGCCAACAGATACGCAGTATTTT CASSLKAGGPTDTQYF
TRBJ2-5 TRBD2 - TRBV28 TGTGCCAGCAGTGGGGCCGAGGGGCTAGCGGGAGTAGAGACCCAGTACTTC CASSGAEGLAGVETQYF
TRBJ1-5 - - TRBV6-6 TGTGCCTCCAGGGATACGAGCAATCAGCCCCAGCATTTT CASRDTSNQPQHF
TRBJ1-1 - - TRBV30 TGTGCCTGGAGACGGGGGCTCTTAACTGAAGCTTTCTTT CAWRRGLLTEAFF
TRBJ2-3 - - TRBV27 TGTGCCAGCAGCTTGGGACTCACAGATACGCAGTATTTT CASSLGLTDTQYF
TRBJ2-7 - - TRBV15 TGTGCCACCAGCAGAGTCCAGGCTAGCGAGCAGTACTTC CATSRVQASEQYF
TRBJ2-2 - once TRBV6-6 TGTGCCAGCAGTTACCTCCAGGGTACCGGGGAGCTGTTTTTT CASSYLQGTGELFF
TRBJ2-7 TRBD1 - TRBV5-4 TGTGCCAGCAGCTTGGCGGGACAGGGAAAACTCTACGAGCAGTACTTC CASSLAGQGKLYEQYF
TRBJ2-7 - - TRBV7-2 TGTGCCAGCAGCGGGAGGACAGGCTACTACGAGCAGTACTTC CASSGRTGYYEQYF
TRBJ2-7 - - TRBV6-5 TGTGCCAGCAGTTCCCTTGGACAGAGCTACGAGCAGTACTTC CASSSLGQSYEQYF
TRBJ2-3 - - TRBV9 TGTGCCAGCAGCGTAGTTGGGCTAGCCGGGGATACGCAGTATTTT CASSVVGLAGDTQYF
TRBJ2-5 - once TRBV28 TGTGCCAGCAGTTTTCCGGGCAGGCAAGAGACCCAGTACTTC CASSFPGRQETQYF
TRBJ2-1 - once TRBV7-3 TGTGCCAGCAGCCTGGACAGTCACAATGAGCAGTTCTTC CASSLDSHNEQFF